This T cell receptor (beta chain) came from a study of T cell repertoires in cytomegalovirus infection. Study-wide context: The public TCR beta signatures pointed to both CMV infection and matching HLA type. Findings and caveats of the study: Dominating the ex vivo response were TCR beta clonotypes that were CMV-specific and HLA-C-restricted.

The CDR3 runs 15 residues. The V end was cut by 1 base, the J end by 5 bases, with 11 bases between. Germline V gives CDR1 SEHNR, CDR2 FQNEAQ (reference sequence). This clonotype was counted only a few times. Its antigen is unknown. A single record per CDR3 protein comes from TCRdb applying MiXCR to the reads. The sample has tens of thousands of distinct CDR3 sequences, approximately 24% seen once. This chain joins TRBV7-9 and TRBJ2-2; D may be TRBD1 (5 bases). The sequencing here drew on CD8+ T cells from cultured PBMCs, taken from culture after CMV antigen stimulation. The origin of this receptor is a human donor in good health (CMV status not recorded). Some clones in this sample may be carry-over from other donors' samples. The CDR3 here is CASSLERTQTGELFF. CDR3 nucleotide sequence: TGTGCCAGCAGCTTAGAACGGACACAAACCGGGGAGCTGTTTTTT. Combining the CDR3 with reference TRBV7-9 and TRBJ2-2 gives the whole variable domain DTGVSQNPRHKITKRGQNVTFRCDPISEHNRLYWYRQTLGQGPEFLTYFQNEAQLEKSRLLSDRFSAERPKGSFSTLEIQRTEQGDSAMYLCASSLERTQTGELFFGEGSRLTVL.